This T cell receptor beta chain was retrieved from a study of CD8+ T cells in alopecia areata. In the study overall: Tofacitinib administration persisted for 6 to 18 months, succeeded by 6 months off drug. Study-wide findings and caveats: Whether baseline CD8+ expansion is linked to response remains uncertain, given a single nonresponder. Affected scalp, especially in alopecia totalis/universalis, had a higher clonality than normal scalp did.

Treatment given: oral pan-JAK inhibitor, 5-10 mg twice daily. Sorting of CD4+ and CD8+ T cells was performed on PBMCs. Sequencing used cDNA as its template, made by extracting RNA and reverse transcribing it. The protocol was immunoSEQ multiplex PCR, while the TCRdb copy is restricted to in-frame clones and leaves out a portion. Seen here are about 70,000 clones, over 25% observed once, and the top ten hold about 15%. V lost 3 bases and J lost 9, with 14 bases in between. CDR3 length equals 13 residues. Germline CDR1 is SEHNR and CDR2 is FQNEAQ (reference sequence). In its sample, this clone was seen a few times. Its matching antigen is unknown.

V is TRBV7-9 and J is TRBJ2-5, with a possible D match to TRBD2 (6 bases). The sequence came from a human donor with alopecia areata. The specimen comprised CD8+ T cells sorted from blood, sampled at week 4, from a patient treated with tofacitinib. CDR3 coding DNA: TGTGCCAGCAGCTTGGTTGTGGGGAGGTCCCAGTACTTC. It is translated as CASSLVVGRSQYF.